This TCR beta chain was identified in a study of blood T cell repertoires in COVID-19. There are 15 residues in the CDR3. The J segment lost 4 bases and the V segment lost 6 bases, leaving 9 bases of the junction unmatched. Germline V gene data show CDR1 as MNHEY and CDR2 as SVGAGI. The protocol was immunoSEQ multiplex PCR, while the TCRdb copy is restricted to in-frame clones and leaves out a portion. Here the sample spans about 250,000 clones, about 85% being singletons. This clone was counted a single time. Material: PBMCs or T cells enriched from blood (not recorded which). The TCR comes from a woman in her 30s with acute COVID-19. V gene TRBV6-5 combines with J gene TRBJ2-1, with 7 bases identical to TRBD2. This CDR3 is CASSPSGRVYNEQFF. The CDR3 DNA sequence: TGTGCCAGCAGCCCGTCTGGGAGGGTATACAATGAGCAGTTCTTC.